The 25 T cell receptor beta chains presented below share a single source sample, sequenced in a study of Ad26.COV2.S vaccination and SARS-CoV-2 variants. Profiling relied on immunoSEQ multiplex PCR, and the TCRdb table lists in-frame clones only, not all of them. This sample has over 100,000 clones, with around 80% found just once. The sample in question was peripheral blood, obtained after recovery from COVID-19. These receptors originate from a human donor who had recovered from COVID-19.

The rearrangement joins TRBV7-3 to TRBJ1-3, with D perhaps matching TRBD1 (5 bases). Germline assignment: CDR1 SGHTA and CDR2 FQGTGA. V was clipped by 8 bases and J by 1 base, with 15 bases between them. This CDR3 comprises 15 residues. The CDR3 is CASEPSGGSGNTIYF. DNA of the CDR3: TGTGCCAGCGAACCAAGTGGGGGTTCTGGAAACACCATATATTTT.

V gene TRBV12-5 combines with J gene TRBJ2-5; 14 positions agree with TRBD2. Trimming cost V 5 bases and J 0 bases; bases outside gene matches: 8. Germline V gene data show CDR1 as LGHNT and CDR2 as FRNRAP. The CDR3 totals 18 residues. CDR3 region: CASGPGLAGGPYQETQYF. The CDR3 DNA reads TGTGCTAGTGGTCCCGGACTAGCGGGGGGCCCGTACCAAGAGACCCAGTACTTC.

V usage is TRBV6-5 and J usage is TRBJ2-7, with 7 positions matching TRBD1. CDR1 is MNHEY, CDR2 SVGAGI, per germline. V trimming: 6 bases; J trimming: 0 bases; junction bases outside the gene matches: 8. This CDR3 has 15 amino acids. The CDR3 sequence: CASRQGTVSSYEQYF. The CDR3 coding sequence is TGTGCCAGCAGACAGGGGACGGTGAGCTCCTACGAGCAGTACTTC.

The chain links TRBV7-3 to TRBJ1-3, with TRBD1 matching 8 bases. After removal of 4 bases from V and 0 bases from J, the junction contained 2 bases not matched to a gene. Looked up from germline, CDR1 is SGHTA and CDR2 is FQGTGA. The CDR3 consists of 15 residues. The CDR3 spells CASSSGQGSGNTIYF. The CDR3 nucleotides are TGTGCCAGCAGCTCAGGACAGGGCTCTGGAAACACCATATATTTT.

The V gene is TRBV9, the J gene TRBJ2-5, with D maybe TRBD2 (5 bases). This CDR3 region has 15 residues. CDR1 SGDLS and CDR2 YYNGEE come from the germline V gene. V gave up 4 bases and J gave up 1 base, with 14 bases separating them. The CDR3 is CASSPIGRAQETQYF. The CDR3 DNA sequence: TGTGCCAGCAGCCCCATCGGGCGGGCCCAAGAGACCCAGTACTTC.

This clone was counted only a few times. The gene calls are TRBV5-1 and TRBJ2-1; possible D gene TRBD2, 5 bases. V lost 9 bases and J lost 6, with 19 bases in between. Germline V gene sequence: CDR1 SGHRS, CDR2 YFSETQ. The CDR3 has 14 residues. The CDR3 here is CATRLIWNSNEQFF. CDR3 bases: TGCGCCACTCGACTAATCTGGAATAGCAATGAGCAGTTCTTC.

This clone was seen more than once but under ten times. The chain has TRBV3-1 (or the pseudogene TRBV3-2) and TRBJ1-5; 9 nucleotides match TRBD1. CDR1 and CDR2 from the germline V gene are LGHDT and YNNKEL (reference sequence). The CDR3 consists of 14 residues. Germline trimming cut 5 bases from V and 7 bases from J; bases unmatched to any gene: 6. The CDR3 bases are TGTGCCAGCAGCAACAGGGGGCCGGGGCAGCCCCAGCATTTT. It translates to CASSNRGPGQPQHF.

V usage is TRBV4-3 and J usage is TRBJ1-5; 9 bases are shared with TRBD1. With V trimmed by 0 bases and J by 7 bases, 4 bases remained unmatched. Germline CDR1 LGHNA, CDR2 YSLEER. The CDR3 runs 15 residues. CDR3 sequence: CASSQEGQGFQPQHF. As DNA, the CDR3 is TGCGCCAGCAGCCAAGAGGGACAGGGATTCCAGCCCCAGCATTTT.

The genes are TRBV30 and TRBJ2-1; TRBD1 is a possible D gene (5 bases). Per the germline V gene, CDR1 is GTSNPN and CDR2 is SVGIG (reference sequence). The ends were cut back, 2 bases at V and 2 bases at J, with 10 bases in the middle. This CDR3 comprises 14 residues. Written as DNA, the CDR3 is TGTGCCTGGAGTCTACCGACAGCCTACAATGAGCAGTTCTTC. This codes for CAWSLPTAYNEQFF. The entire variable domain, with the rest obtained from reference TRBV30 and TRBJ2-1, is as follows: SQTIHQWPATLVQPVGSPLSLECTVEGTSNPNLYWYRQAAGRGLQLLFYSVGIGQISSEVPQNLSASRPQDRQFILSSKKLLLSDSGFYLCAWSLPTAYNEQFFGPGTRLTVL.

V gene TRBV10-1 combines with J gene TRBJ2-2; D possibly matches TRBD1 or TRBD2 (5 bases each). Germline V gene lookup returns CDR1 WNHNN and CDR2 SYGVQD (reference sequence). V shed 3 bases and J shed 0 bases, with 8 bases lying between them. This CDR3 region has 15 residues. This CDR3 reads CASSDGASNTGELFF. CDR3 nucleotide sequence: TGCGCCAGCAGTGACGGGGCCTCGAACACCGGGGAGCTGTTTTTT.

The chain uses TRBV3-1 (or the pseudogene TRBV3-2) and TRBJ2-2; perhaps TRBD1 as D (6 bases). Per germline, CDR1 LGHDT and CDR2 YNNKEL (reference sequence). The CDR3 spans 16 residues. V lost 1 base, J lost 3 bases, and 12 bases lay in between. The CDR3 here is CASSQVPGADTGELFF. The CDR3 bases are TGTGCCAGCAGCCAAGTTCCAGGGGCGGACACCGGGGAGCTGTTTTTT.

V gene TRBV7-2 combines with J gene TRBJ1-5; TRBD1 aligns across 8 bases. V lost 5 bases to trimming and J lost 6 bases; unmatched junction nucleotides: 6. CDR1 SGHTA and CDR2 FQGNSA come from the germline V gene. There are 14 residues in the CDR3. The CDR3 region is CASSTGQGTQPQHF. DNA for the CDR3: TGTGCCAGCAGCACCGGACAGGGCACTCAGCCCCAGCATTTT.

The chain employs TRBV2 and TRBJ2-2; D is uncertain. Germline CDR1 reads SNHLY; CDR2 reads FYNNEI. The CDR3 length is 14 residues. The V end lost 2 bases, the J end lost 7 bases, and 11 bases lay between the germline ends. CDR3 loop: CASSERWQFGELFF. CDR3 sequence (DNA): TGTGCCAGCAGTGAAAGGTGGCAATTCGGGGAGCTGTTTTTT. Looking up the rest from reference TRBV2 and TRBJ2-2 gives the full variable domain: EPEVTQTPSHQVTQMGQEVILRCVPISNHLYFYWYRQILGQKVEFLVSFYNNEISEKSEIFDDQFSVERPDGSNFTLKIRSTKLEDSAMYFCASSERWQFGELFFGEGSRLTVL.

This chain joins TRBV10-3 and TRBJ1-5; D ambiguous. Germline-derived CDR1 and CDR2 are ENHRY and SYGVKD. The length of the CDR3 is 16 residues. Trimming pared 0 bases from V and 8 bases from J, leaving 17 bases between. The chain's CDR3 is CAISESRGRGDKPQHF. CDR3 nucleotide sequence: TGTGCCATCAGTGAGTCGCGTGGGCGGGGTGATAAGCCCCAGCATTTT.

This sequence joins TRBV2 and TRBJ1-2; no clear D gene. This CDR3 region has 13 residues. V dropped 3 bases and J dropped 9 bases, with 14 bases sitting between them. Germline assignment: CDR1 SNHLY and CDR2 FYNNEI. CDR3: CASSDLSVIRYTF. CDR3 nucleotide sequence: TGTGCCAGCAGTGACTTGTCAGTCATACGCTACACCTTC.

The chain has TRBV3-1 (or the pseudogene TRBV3-2) and TRBJ2-3; D is unresolved. The germline gives CDR1 LGHDT, CDR2 YNNKEL (reference sequence). The CDR3 extends over 16 amino acids. The V gene lost 0 bases and the J gene lost 6 bases, with 16 bases spanning the gap. The DNA for the CDR3 is TGTGCCAGCAGCCAAGAAACCTCGTCTATAACGGATACGCAGTATTTT. Translating gives CASSQETSSITDTQYF.

The chain links TRBV7-3 to TRBJ2-1, with 8 bases that match TRBD1. Germline V gene lookup returns CDR1 SGHTA and CDR2 FQGTGA. V trimming: 5 bases; J trimming: 8 bases; junction bases outside the gene matches: 14. This CDR3 comprises 16 residues. CDR3 protein: CASSPGQGFFSDEQFF. The CDR3 coding sequence is TGTGCCAGCAGCCCCGGACAGGGTTTTTTTTCGGATGAGCAGTTCTTC.

Turning to this clone: Other DNA sequences in this specimen translate into the identical CDR3. This chain uses TRBV6-5 with TRBJ1-1; no reliable D call. CDR1 and CDR2 from the germline V gene are MNHEY and SVGAGI. V gave up 9 bases and J gave up 1 base, with 6 bases separating them. CDR3 length equals 11 residues. The CDR3 DNA reads TGTGCCAGTAGAGAGAACACTGAAGCTTTCTTT. Its protein is CASRENTEAFF.

A few counts support this clone. This chain uses TRBV28 with TRBJ2-7; D gene ambiguous. CDR3 length: 12 residues. Germline lookup yields CDR1 MDHEN and CDR2 SYDVKM. The CDR3 coding sequence is TGTGCTTACGGACCGTCTTCCTACGAGCAGTACTTC. It encodes CAYGPSSYEQYF.

The chain recombines TRBV14 with TRBJ1-2, with 7 bases lining up with TRBD1. Germline V gene lookup returns CDR1 SGHDN and CDR2 FVKESK. J lost 5 bases, V lost 5 bases, and 11 bases had no gene match. The CDR3 spans 15 residues. CDR3: CASSWESTGIYGYTF. The CDR3 nucleotides read TGTGCCAGCAGCTGGGAGTCGACAGGGATTTATGGCTACACCTTC.

The V and J genes are TRBV11-3 and TRBJ1-1; D gene ambiguous. V dropped 3 bases and J dropped 3 bases, with 8 bases sitting between them. The CDR3 runs 13 residues. Germline values: CDR1 SGHNT, CDR2 YENEEA. CDR3 bases: TGTGCCAGCAGCTTGACCCCGGACACTGAAGCTTTCTTT. Translated: CASSLTPDTEAFF. Full variable domain (rest looked up from reference TRBV11-3 and TRBJ1-1): EAGVVQSPRYKIIEKKQPVAFWCNPISGHNTLYWYLQNLGQGPELLIRYENEEAVDDSQLPKDRFSAERLKGVDSTLKIQPAELGDSAVYLCASSLTPDTEAFFGQGTRLTVV.

This chain joins TRBV7-2 and TRBJ2-5, with TRBD2 identical over 9 bases. Per germline, CDR1 SGHTA and CDR2 FQGNSA. This CDR3 contains 15 residues. Trimming removed 5 bases from V and 4 bases from J; junction bases left unmatched: 8. In DNA form, the CDR3 reads TGTGCCAGCAGCCCCGTAGCGGGGGAAGGAGAGACCCAGTACTTC. Protein: CASSPVAGEGETQYF.

The CDR3 is CASSPQTTSYEQYF. The CDR3, as DNA: TGTGCCAGCAGTCCACAGACAACCTCCTACGAGCAGTACTTC. V usage is TRBV27 and J usage is TRBJ2-7; D unclear. The germline CDR1 and CDR2 sequences are MNHEY and SMNVEV (reference sequence). The CDR3 extends over 14 amino acids. Trimming removed 5 bases from V and 0 bases from J, with 11 bases in between.

The CDR3 coding sequence is TGCGCCAGCAGCTTATTCACAGATACTACGCAGTATTTT. Its translation: CASSLFTDTTQYF. The chain joins TRBV5-1 to TRBJ2-3; D gene ambiguous. This CDR3 has 13 residues. The germline V and J ends were trimmed by 2 bases and 8 bases, with 12 bases remaining between them. Germline lookup yields CDR1 SGHRS and CDR2 YFSETQ.

V usage is TRBV6-2 or TRBV6-3 and J usage is TRBJ1-4; 7 bases fit TRBD1. The V segment lost 4 bases and the J segment 4 bases; nucleotides outside the gene matches: 3. Germline V gene data show CDR1 as MNHEY and CDR2 as SVGEGT. This CDR3 contains 14 residues. The CDR3 nucleotides read TGTGCCAGCAGTTTCAGGGGGAATAATGAAAAACTGTTTTTT. Protein: CASSFRGNNEKLFF.